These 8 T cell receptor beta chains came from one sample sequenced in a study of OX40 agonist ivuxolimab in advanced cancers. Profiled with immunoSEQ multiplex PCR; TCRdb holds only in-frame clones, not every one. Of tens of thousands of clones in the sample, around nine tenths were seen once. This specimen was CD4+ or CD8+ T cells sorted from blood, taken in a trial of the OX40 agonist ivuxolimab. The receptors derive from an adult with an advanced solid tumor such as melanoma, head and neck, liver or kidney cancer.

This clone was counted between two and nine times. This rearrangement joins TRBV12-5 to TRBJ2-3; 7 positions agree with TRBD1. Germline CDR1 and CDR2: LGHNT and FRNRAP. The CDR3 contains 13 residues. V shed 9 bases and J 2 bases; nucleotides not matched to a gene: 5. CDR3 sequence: CASKTGATDTQYF. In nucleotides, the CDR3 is TGTGCTAGCAAAACAGGGGCCACAGATACGCAGTATTTT. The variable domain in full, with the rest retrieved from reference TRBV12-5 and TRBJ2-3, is DARVTQTPRHKVTEMGQEVTMRCQPILGHNTVFWYRQTMMQGLELLAYFRNRAPLDDSGMPKDRFSAEMPDATLATLKIQPSEPRDSAVYFCASKTGATDTQYFGPGTRLTVL.

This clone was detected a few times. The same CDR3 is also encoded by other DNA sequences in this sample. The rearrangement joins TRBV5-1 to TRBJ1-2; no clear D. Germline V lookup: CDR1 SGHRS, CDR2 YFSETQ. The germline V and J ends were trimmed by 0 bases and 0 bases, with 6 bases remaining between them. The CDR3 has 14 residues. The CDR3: CASSLGGTNYGYTF. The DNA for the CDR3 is TGCGCCAGCAGCTTGGGGGGTACTAACTATGGCTACACCTTC.

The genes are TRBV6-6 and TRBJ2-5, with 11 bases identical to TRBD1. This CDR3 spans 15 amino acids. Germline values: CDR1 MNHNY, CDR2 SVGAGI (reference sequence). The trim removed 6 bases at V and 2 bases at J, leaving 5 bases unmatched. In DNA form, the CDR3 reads TGTGCCAGCAGCGGCAGGGACAGGGGGCAAGAGACCCAGTACTTC. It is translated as CASSGRDRGQETQYF.

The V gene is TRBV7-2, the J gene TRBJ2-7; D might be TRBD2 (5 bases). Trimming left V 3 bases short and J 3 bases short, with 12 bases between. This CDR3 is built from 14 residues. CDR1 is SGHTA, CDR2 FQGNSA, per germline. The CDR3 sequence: CASSFRGLVYEQYF. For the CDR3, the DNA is TGTGCCAGCAGCTTCCGTGGACTTGTCTACGAGCAGTACTTC.

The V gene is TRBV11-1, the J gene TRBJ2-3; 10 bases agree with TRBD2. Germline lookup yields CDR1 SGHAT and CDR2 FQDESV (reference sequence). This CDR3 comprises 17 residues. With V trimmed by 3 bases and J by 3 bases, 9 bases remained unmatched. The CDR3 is CASSLRLWGLATDTQYF. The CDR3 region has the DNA TGTGCCAGCAGCTTGCGTTTATGGGGACTAGCGACAGATACGCAGTATTTT.

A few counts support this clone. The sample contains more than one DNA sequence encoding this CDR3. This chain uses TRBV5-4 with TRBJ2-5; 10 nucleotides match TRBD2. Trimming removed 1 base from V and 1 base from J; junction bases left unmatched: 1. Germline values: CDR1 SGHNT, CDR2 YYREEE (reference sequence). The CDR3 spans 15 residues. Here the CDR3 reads CASSLTSGAQETQYF. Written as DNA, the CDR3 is TGTGCCAGCAGCTTGACTAGCGGGGCCCAAGAGACCCAGTACTTC. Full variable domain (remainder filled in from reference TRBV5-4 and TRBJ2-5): ETGVTQSPTHLIKTRGQQVTLRCSSQSGHNTVSWYQQALGQGPQFIFQYYREEENGRGNFPPRFSGLQFPNYSSELNVNALELDDSALYLCASSLTSGAQETQYFGPGTRLLVL.

The CDR3 DNA is TGTGCCAGCAGCCCCCCTCACCGACAGGACGAAGCTTTCTTT. It specifies CASSPPHRQDEAFF. The rearrangement links TRBV28 to TRBJ1-1; possible D gene TRBD1, 6 bases. Germline CDR1 and CDR2: MDHEN and SYDVKM. This CDR3 has 14 residues. V shed 6 bases and J shed 8 bases, with 19 bases lying between them.

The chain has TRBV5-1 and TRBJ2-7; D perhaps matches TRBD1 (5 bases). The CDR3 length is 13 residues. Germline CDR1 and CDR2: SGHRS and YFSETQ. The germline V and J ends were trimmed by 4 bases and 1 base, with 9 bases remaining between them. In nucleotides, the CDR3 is TGCGCCAGCAGCCTCCAGGGTTCCTACGAGCAGTACTTC. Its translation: CASSLQGSYEQYF.